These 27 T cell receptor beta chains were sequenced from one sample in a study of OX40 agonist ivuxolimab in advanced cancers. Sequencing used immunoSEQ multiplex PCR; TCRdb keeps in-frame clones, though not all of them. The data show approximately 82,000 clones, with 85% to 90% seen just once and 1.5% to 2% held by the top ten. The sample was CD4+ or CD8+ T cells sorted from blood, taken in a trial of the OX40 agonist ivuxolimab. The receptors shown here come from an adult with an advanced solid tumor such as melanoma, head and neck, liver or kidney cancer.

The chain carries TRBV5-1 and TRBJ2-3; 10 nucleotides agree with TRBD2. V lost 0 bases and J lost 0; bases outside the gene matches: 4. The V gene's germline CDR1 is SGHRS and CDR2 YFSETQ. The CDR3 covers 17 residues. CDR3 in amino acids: CASSLATSGASTDTQYF. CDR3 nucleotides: TGCGCCAGCAGCTTGGCAACTAGCGGGGCTAGCACAGATACGCAGTATTTT.

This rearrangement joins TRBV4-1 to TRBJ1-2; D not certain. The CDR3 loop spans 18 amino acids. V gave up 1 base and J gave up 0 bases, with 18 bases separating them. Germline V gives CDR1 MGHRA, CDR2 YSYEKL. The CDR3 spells CASSQVWAALGANYGYTF. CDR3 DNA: TGCGCCAGCAGCCAAGTATGGGCGGCTTTAGGAGCTAACTATGGCTACACCTTC.

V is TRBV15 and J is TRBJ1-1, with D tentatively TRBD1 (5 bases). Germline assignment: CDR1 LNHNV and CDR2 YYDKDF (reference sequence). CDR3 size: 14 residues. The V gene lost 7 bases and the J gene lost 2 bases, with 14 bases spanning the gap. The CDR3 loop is CATTYSGGNTEAFF. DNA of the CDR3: TGTGCCACCACCTACTCGGGGGGTAACACTGAAGCTTTCTTT.

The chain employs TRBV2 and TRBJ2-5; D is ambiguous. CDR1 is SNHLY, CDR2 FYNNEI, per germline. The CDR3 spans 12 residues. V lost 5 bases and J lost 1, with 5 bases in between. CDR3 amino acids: CASSPSQETQYF. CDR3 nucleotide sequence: TGTGCCAGCAGTCCGAGCCAAGAGACCCAGTACTTC.

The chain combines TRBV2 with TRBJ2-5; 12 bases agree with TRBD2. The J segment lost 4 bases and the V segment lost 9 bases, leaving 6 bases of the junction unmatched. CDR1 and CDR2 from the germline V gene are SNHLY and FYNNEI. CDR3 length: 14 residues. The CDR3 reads CASSGLAGPETQYF. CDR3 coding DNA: TGTGCCAGTTCAGGACTAGCGGGGCCAGAGACCCAGTACTTC.

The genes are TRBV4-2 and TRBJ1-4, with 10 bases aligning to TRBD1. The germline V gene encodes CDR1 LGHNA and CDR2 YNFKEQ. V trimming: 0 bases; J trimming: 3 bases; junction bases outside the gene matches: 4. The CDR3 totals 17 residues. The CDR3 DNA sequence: TGTGCCAGCAGCCAAGATATCGGACAGGGGGCTAATGAAAAACTGTTTTTT. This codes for CASSQDIGQGANEKLFF.

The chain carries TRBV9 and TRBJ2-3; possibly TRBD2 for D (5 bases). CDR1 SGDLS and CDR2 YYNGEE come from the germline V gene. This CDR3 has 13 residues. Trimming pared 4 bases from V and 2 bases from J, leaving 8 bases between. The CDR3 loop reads CASSQTNTDTQYF. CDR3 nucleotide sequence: TGTGCCAGCAGCCAGACTAACACAGATACGCAGTATTTT.

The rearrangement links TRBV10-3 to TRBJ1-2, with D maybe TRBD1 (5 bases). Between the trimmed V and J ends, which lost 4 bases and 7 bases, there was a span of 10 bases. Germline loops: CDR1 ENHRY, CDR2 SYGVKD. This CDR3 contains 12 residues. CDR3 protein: CAISAAGVGYTF. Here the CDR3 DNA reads TGTGCCATCAGTGCTGCGGGGGTTGGCTACACCTTC.

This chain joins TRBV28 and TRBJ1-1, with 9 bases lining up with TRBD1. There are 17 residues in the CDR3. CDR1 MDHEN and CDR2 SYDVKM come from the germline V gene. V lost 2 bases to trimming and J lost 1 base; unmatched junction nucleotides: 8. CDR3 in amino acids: CASSLTGTGPQNTEAFF. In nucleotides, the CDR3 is TGTGCCAGCAGTTTAACCGGGACAGGGCCCCAGAACACTGAAGCTTTCTTT. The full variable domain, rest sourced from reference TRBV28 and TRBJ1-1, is DVKVTQSSRYLVKRTGEKVFLECVQDMDHENMFWYRQDPGLGLRLIYFSYDVKMKEKGDIPEGYSVSREKKERFSLILESASTNQTSMYLCASSLTGTGPQNTEAFFGQGTRLTVV.

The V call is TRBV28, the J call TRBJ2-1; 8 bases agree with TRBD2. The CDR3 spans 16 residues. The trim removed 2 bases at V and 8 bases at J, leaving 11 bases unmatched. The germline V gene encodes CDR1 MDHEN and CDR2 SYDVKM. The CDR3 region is CASSLPSAGAFYEQFF. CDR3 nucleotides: TGTGCCAGCAGTTTACCCTCAGCGGGAGCTTTTTATGAGCAGTTCTTC.

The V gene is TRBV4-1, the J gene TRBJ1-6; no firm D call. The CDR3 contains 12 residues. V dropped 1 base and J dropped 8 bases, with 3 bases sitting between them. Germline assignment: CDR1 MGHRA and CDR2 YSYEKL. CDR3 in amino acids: CASSQAYSPLHF. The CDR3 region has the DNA TGCGCCAGCAGCCAAGCTTATTCACCCCTCCACTTT.

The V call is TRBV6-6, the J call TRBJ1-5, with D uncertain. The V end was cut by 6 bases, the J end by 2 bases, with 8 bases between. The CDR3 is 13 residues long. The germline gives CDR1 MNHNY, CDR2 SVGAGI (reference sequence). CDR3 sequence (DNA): TGTGCCAGCAGCGACGGGCGCAATCAGCCCCAGCATTTT. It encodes CASSDGRNQPQHF.

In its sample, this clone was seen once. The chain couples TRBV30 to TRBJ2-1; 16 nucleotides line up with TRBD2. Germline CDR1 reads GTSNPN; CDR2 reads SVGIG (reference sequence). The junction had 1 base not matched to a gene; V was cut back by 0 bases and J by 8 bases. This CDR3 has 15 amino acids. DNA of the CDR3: TGTGCCTGGAGTGTCGGGACTAGCGGGAGGGATGAGCAGTTCTTC. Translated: CAWSVGTSGRDEQFF.

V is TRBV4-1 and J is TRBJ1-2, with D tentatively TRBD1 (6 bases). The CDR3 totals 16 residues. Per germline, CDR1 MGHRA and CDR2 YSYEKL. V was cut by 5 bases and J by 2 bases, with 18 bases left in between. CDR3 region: CASSSRAGANNYGYTF. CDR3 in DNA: TGCGCCAGCAGCTCCCGGGCAGGGGCGAACAACTATGGCTACACCTTC.

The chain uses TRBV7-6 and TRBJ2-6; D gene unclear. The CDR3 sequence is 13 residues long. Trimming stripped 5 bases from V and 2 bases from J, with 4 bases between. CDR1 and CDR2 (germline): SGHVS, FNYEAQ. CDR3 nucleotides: TGTGCCAGCAGCACACCTGGGGCCAACGTCCTGACTTTC. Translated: CASSTPGANVLTF. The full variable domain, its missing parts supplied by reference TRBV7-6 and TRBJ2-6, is GAGVSQSPRYKVTKRGQDVALRCDPISGHVSLYWYRQALGQGPEFLTYFNYEAQQDKSGLPNDRFSAERPEGSISTLTIQRTEQRDSAMYRCASSTPGANVLTFGAGSRLTVL.

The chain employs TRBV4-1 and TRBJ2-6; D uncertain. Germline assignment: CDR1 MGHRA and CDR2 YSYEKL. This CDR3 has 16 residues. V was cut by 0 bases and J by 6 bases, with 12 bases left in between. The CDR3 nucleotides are TGCGCCAGCAGCCAAGATGCCGCTGCGGCGGCCAACGTCCTGACTTTC. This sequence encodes CASSQDAAAAANVLTF.

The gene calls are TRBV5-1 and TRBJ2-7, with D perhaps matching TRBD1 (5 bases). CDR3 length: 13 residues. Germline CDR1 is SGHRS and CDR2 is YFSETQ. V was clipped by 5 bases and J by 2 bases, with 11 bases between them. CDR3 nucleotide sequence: TGCGCCAGCAGGTCAGACAGTCCCTACGAGCAGTACTTC. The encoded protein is CASRSDSPYEQYF.

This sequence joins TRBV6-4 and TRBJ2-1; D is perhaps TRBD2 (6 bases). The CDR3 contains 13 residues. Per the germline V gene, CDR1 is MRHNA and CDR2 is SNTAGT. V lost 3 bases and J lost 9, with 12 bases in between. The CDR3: CASSERGGGEQFF. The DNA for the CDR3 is TGTGCCAGCAGTGAGCGGGGCGGTGGTGAGCAGTTCTTC.

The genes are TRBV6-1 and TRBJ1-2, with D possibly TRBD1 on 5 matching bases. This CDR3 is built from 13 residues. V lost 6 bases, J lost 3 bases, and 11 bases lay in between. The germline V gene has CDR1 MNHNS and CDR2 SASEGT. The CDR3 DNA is TGTGCCAGCAGGAACCAGGGCGACTATGGCTACACCTTC. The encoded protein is CASRNQGDYGYTF.

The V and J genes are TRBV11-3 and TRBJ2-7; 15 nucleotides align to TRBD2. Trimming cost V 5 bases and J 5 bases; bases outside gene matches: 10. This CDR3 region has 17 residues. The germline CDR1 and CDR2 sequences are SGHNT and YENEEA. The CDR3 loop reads CASSRGLAGGQNHEQYF. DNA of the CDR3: TGTGCCAGCAGCCGGGGACTAGCGGGAGGCCAAAACCACGAGCAGTACTTC.

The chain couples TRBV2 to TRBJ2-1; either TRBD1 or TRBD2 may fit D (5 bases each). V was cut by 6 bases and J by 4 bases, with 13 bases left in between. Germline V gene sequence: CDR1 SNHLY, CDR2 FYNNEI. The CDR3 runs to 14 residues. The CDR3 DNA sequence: TGTGCCAGCAGCCCCGGGACCGGGTACAATGAGCAGTTCTTC. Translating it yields CASSPGTGYNEQFF.

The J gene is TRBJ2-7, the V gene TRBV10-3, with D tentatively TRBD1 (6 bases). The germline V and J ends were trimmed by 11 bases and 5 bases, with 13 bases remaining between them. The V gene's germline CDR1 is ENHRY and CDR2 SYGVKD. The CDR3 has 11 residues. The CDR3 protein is CAHGGLDEQYF. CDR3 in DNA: TGTGCCCATGGGGGCTTGGACGAGCAGTACTTC.

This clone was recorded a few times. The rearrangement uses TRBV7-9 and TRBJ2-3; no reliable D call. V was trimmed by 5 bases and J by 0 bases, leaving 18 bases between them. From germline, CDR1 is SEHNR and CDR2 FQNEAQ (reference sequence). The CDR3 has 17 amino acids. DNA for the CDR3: TGTGCCAGCAGCCCCCCATCCGGGCTCTCTAGCACAGATACGCAGTATTTT. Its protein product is CASSPPSGLSSTDTQYF.

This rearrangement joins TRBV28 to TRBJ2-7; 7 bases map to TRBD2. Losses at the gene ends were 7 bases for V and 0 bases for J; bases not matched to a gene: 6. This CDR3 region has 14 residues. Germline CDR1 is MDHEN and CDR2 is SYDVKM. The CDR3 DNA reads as TGTGCCAGCACGGAGGGGAGGGCCTCCTACGAGCAGTACTTC. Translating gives CASTEGRASYEQYF.

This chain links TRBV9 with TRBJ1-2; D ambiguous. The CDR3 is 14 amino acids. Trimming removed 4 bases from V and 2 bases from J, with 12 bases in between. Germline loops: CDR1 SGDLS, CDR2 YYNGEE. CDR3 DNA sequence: TGTGCCAGCAGCCGTAGGTCAATGAACTATGGCTACACCTTC. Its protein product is CASSRRSMNYGYTF.

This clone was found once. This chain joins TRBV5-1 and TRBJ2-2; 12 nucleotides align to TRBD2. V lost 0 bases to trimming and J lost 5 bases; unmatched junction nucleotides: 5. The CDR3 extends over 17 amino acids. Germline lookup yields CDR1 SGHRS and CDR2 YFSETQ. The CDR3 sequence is CASSLGLAGVGTGELFF. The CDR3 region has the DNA TGCGCCAGCAGCTTGGGACTAGCGGGAGTTGGTACCGGGGAGCTGTTTTTT.

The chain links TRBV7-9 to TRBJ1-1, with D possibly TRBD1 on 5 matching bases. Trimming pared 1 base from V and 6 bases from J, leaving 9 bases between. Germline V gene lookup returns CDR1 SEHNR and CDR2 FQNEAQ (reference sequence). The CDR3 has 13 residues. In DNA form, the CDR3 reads TGTGCCAGCAGCTTAGACAGCAGGGCTGAAGCTTTCTTT. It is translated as CASSLDSRAEAFF.